The 30 T cell receptor beta chains below were found in one sample sequenced in a study of T-cell reconstitution after alpha-beta-depleted transplantation in children. Unique molecular identifiers were incorporated into the prepared TCRbeta library. TCRdb redid the calling of the PCR reads with MiXCR, one entry per CDR3 protein. The sample has about 580,000 distinct CDR3 sequences; more than 20% are singletons. The sequences come from PBMCs, mostly from graft donor cells, collected 360 days after TCRalphabeta/CD19-depleted stem cell transplant. These receptors were taken from a boy under two years old who had a stem cell transplant for acute myeloid leukemia, so the T cells may come from the graft donor.

The chain combines TRBV27 with TRBJ1-1, with D possibly matching TRBD1 (5 bases). This CDR3 contains 15 residues. The germline V gene has CDR1 MNHEY and CDR2 SMNVEV (reference sequence). Trimming took 6 bases from V and 1 from J, leaving 15 bases between them. The CDR3 sequence: CASSAWDGPNTEAFF. The CDR3 DNA reads as TGTGCCAGCAGCGCCTGGGACGGACCGAACACTGAAGCTTTCTTT.

V usage is TRBV29-1 and J usage is TRBJ2-1; no firm D call. The germline V gene has CDR1 SQVTM and CDR2 ANQGSEA. The CDR3 is made up of 16 amino acids. With 5 bases removed from V and 7 bases from J, the gap between germline ends came to 24 bases. The CDR3 nucleotides are TGCAGCGTTATCTGGACCACGCCGCCCTCTCGAAATGAGCAGTTCTTC. Its protein is CSVIWTTPPSRNEQFF.

This clonotype appeared a few times. This chain links TRBV4-1 with TRBJ2-1; 7 positions agree with TRBD1. V dropped 1 base and J dropped 2; count of bases not matched to a gene: 5. The CDR3 sequence is 16 residues long. Germline values: CDR1 MGHRA, CDR2 YSYEKL. The CDR3 DNA sequence: TGCGCCAGCAGCCAAGGACAGGGTGCCCCCTACAATGAGCAGTTCTTC. Translated, it gives CASSQGQGAPYNEQFF.

The chain has TRBV30 and TRBJ1-1, with a tentative D call TRBD1 (6 bases). The CDR3 spans 14 residues. The V end lost 5 bases, the J end lost 1 base, and 14 bases lay between the germline ends. The germline V gene has CDR1 GTSNPN and CDR2 SVGIG (reference sequence). The chain's CDR3 is CAWESGTQNTEAFF. In DNA, the CDR3 is TGTGCCTGGGAAAGCGGGACACAGAACACTGAAGCTTTCTTT.

This clonotype was recorded many times. This chain connects TRBV20-1 to TRBJ2-4, with 7 positions matching TRBD1. The CDR3 covers 14 residues. V shed 4 bases, J shed 4 bases, and the junction held 7 bases outside the gene matches. CDR1 and CDR2 from the germline V gene are DFQATT and SNEGSKA (reference sequence). The DNA for the CDR3 is TGCAGTGCTAACCCCGGGACAGCTAAAAACATTCAGTACTTC. Translating gives CSANPGTAKNIQYF.

This rearrangement joins TRBV28 to TRBJ1-2; D is uncertain. Trimming pared 3 bases from V and 8 bases from J, leaving 13 bases between. The CDR3 is made up of 13 amino acids. Germline lookup yields CDR1 MDHEN and CDR2 SYDVKM. CDR3: CASSLGSTWGYTF. DNA for the CDR3: TGTGCCAGCAGTTTGGGCTCGACCTGGGGCTACACCTTC.

This rearrangement joins TRBV9 to TRBJ2-5, with 9 bases fitting TRBD2. Per germline, CDR1 SGDLS and CDR2 YYNGEE. V was pared by 0 bases and J by 2 bases, with 5 bases of the junction left unmatched. The CDR3 is 16 residues long. CDR3 in DNA: TGTGCCAGCAGCGTAGTAGCGGGGGCGACACAAGAGACCCAGTACTTC. Residues: CASSVVAGATQETQYF.

This clonotype occurred many times. The chain employs TRBV25-1 and TRBJ2-7; D may correspond to TRBD1 or TRBD2 (5 bases each). Germline V gives CDR1 MGHDK, CDR2 SYGVNS. This CDR3 is built from 14 residues. V lost 6 bases and J 2 bases, leaving 14 bases between the germline ends. The CDR3 protein is CASSLPGATYEQYV. For the CDR3, the DNA is TGTGCCAGCAGCCTCCCCGGGGCCACCTACGAGCAGTACGTC.

This clonotype was seen ten or more times. This chain uses TRBV4-3 with TRBJ2-3; a weak D match, TRBD2 (6 bases). CDR3 length equals 18 residues. V was pared by 3 bases and J by 0 bases, with 19 bases between. Germline CDR1 is LGHNA and CDR2 is YSLEER. CDR3 nucleotides: TGCGCCAGCAGCCACCGGTACCGGGGAGGCACTAGCACAGATACGCAGTATTTT. Its protein product is CASSHRYRGGTSTDTQYF.

This clonotype occurred once. The chain joins TRBV7-9 to TRBJ2-7, with no clear D. CDR1 is SEHNR, CDR2 FQNEAQ, per germline (reference sequence). Deletions cut 1 base from V and 7 bases from J, with 11 bases between. This CDR3 region has 13 residues. The CDR3 sequence: CASSLVGFEEQYF. The CDR3 DNA sequence: TGTGCCAGCAGCTTAGTGGGGTTTGAAGAGCAGTACTTC.

This clonotype was recorded many times. The CDR3 region is CASSQPAGSTNEKLFF. DNA for the CDR3: TGCGCCAGCAGCCAACCCGCAGGGTCAACTAATGAAAAACTGTTTTTT. This chain connects TRBV4-1 to TRBJ1-4; TRBD1 is a possible D gene (5 bases). Germline CDR1 and CDR2: MGHRA and YSYEKL. The CDR3 is 16 amino acids. Trimming took off 2 bases at V and 0 bases at J, with 10 bases between the two ends.

In this sample, this clonotype turned up many times. V gene TRBV30 combines with J gene TRBJ2-7; the D gene is possibly TRBD1 (6 bases). The CDR3 consists of 11 residues. Germline CDR1 and CDR2: GTSNPN and SVGIG (reference sequence). V lost 3 bases, J lost 5 bases, and 8 bases lay in between. In DNA form, the CDR3 reads TGTGCCTGGAGCCCAGGGGACGAGCAGTACTTC. Its translation is CAWSPGDEQYF.

The sample holds many counts of this clonotype. The chain links TRBV10-3 to TRBJ2-3; no clear D gene. Between the trimmed V and J ends, which lost 0 bases and 1 base, there was a span of 8 bases. This CDR3 comprises 15 residues. CDR1 is ENHRY and CDR2 is SYGVKD in the germline V gene. This CDR3 reads CAISESEVRTDTQYF. The CDR3 DNA reads as TGTGCCATCAGTGAGTCCGAAGTCCGCACAGATACGCAGTATTTT.

For the CDR3, the DNA is TGTGCCAGCGGGGTGACAGGGGGCGTAGACTACGAGCAGTACTTC. Translating gives CASGVTGGVDYEQYF. This chain links TRBV12-3 or TRBV12-4 with TRBJ2-7; TRBD1 matches 10 bases. The CDR3 extends over 15 amino acids. V lost 8 bases to trimming and J lost 3 bases; unmatched junction nucleotides: 10.

This clonotype was detected only a few times. The chain joins TRBV5-1 to TRBJ2-5; no firm D call. This CDR3 has 14 amino acids. Trimming took 1 base from V and 1 from J, leaving 8 bases between them. Germline-derived CDR1 and CDR2 are SGHRS and YFSETQ. CDR3 bases: TGCGCCAGCAGCTTGCATCAGATCCAAGAGACCCAGTACTTC. Its protein is CASSLHQIQETQYF. The full variable domain, rest sourced from reference TRBV5-1 and TRBJ2-5, is KAGVTQTPRYLIKTRGQQVTLSCSPISGHRSVSWYQQTPGQGLQFLFEYFSETQRNKGNFPGRFSGRQFSNSRSEMNVSTLELGDSALYLCASSLHQIQETQYFGPGTRLLVL.

This clonotype has just a few counts. V and J are TRBV6-2 or TRBV6-3 and TRBJ2-6; perhaps TRBD1 as D (6 bases). The CDR3 has 17 residues. V was trimmed by 5 bases and J by 0 bases, leaving 14 bases between them. From germline, CDR1 is MNHEY and CDR2 SVGEGT. The CDR3 is CASSATGQSSGANVLTF. CDR3 nucleotides: TGTGCCAGCAGTGCCACAGGACAGTCCTCTGGGGCCAACGTCCTGACTTTC.

The V call is TRBV7-9, the J call TRBJ1-4; D unclear. With 4 bases removed from V and 4 bases from J, the gap between germline ends came to 16 bases. Germline lookup yields CDR1 SEHNR and CDR2 FQNEAQ (reference sequence). The CDR3 length is 16 residues. The CDR3 nucleotides read TGTGCCAGCAGCTCCTCCCCCGGGAACCTTAATGAAAAACTGTTTTTT. It codes for CASSSSPGNLNEKLFF.

This clonotype was observed many times. This chain connects TRBV4-2 to TRBJ2-7, with a tentative D call TRBD2 (5 bases). Trimming took off 6 bases at V and 0 bases at J, with 15 bases between the two ends. Germline lookup yields CDR1 LGHNA and CDR2 YNFKEQ. The CDR3 is 15 amino acids. The CDR3 protein is CASSPGSGSSYEQYV. DNA for the CDR3: TGTGCCAGCAGTCCGGGGAGCGGTAGCTCCTACGAGCAGTACGTC.

The J gene is TRBJ2-7, the V gene TRBV6-2 or TRBV6-3, with D perhaps matching TRBD1 or TRBD2 (5 bases each). There are 15 residues in the CDR3. The V gene's germline CDR1 is MNHEY and CDR2 SVGEGT. V shed 6 bases and J shed 0 bases, with 15 bases lying between them. DNA of the CDR3: TGTGCCAGCAGGTCCCTTTGGGGGATCTCCTACGAGCAGTACTTC. As protein: CASRSLWGISYEQYF.

This sequence joins TRBV20-1 and TRBJ2-3; tentative D call: TRBD2 (5 bases). The CDR3 covers 16 residues. V gave up 3 bases and J gave up 0 bases, with 16 bases separating them. CDR1 and CDR2 (germline): DFQATT, SNEGSKA (reference sequence). The CDR3 region has the DNA TGCAGTGCTAGCCCTCCCTTAGCGCAGAGCACAGATACGCAGTATTTT. Translation: CSASPPLAQSTDTQYF.

This clonotype was picked up a small number of times. The rearrangement joins TRBV20-1 to TRBJ2-1; 11 bases map to TRBD2. J gave up 0 bases and V 5 bases, and 6 bases lay outside the gene matches. CDR3 length: 16 residues. Germline loops: CDR1 DFQATT, CDR2 SNEGSKA (reference sequence). The CDR3 DNA reads TGCAGTGCTGACAAACTAGCGGGGGACTCCTACAATGAGCAGTTCTTC. Translated, it gives CSADKLAGDSYNEQFF.

This clonotype showed up many times. The chain joins TRBV3-1 to TRBJ2-1, with D unclear. The CDR3 is made up of 12 amino acids. Between the trimmed V and J ends, which lost 1 base and 7 bases, there was a span of 5 bases. Germline V gene lookup returns CDR1 LGHDT and CDR2 YNNKEL (reference sequence). CDR3 region: CASSQVGNEQFF. Here the CDR3 DNA reads TGTGCCAGCAGCCAAGTCGGGAATGAGCAGTTCTTC.

This clonotype was seen at least ten times. The rearrangement uses TRBV20-1 and TRBJ2-3; no definite D call. Deletions cut 3 bases from V and 0 bases from J, with 10 bases between. The V gene's germline CDR1 is DFQATT and CDR2 SNEGSKA (reference sequence). The CDR3 length is 14 residues. CDR3 coding DNA: TGCAGTGCTAGCCCCCTCAGAAGCACAGATACGCAGTATTTT. This translates into CSASPLRSTDTQYF.

Only a few counts were recorded for this clonotype. The CDR3 loop is CASSDSSGGADTQYF. In DNA form, the CDR3 reads TGTGCCAGCAGTGACTCGTCGGGGGGGGCAGATACGCAGTATTTT. This chain links TRBV6-4 with TRBJ2-3; 8 positions match TRBD2. The CDR3 loop spans 15 amino acids. V trimming: 0 bases; J trimming: 4 bases; junction bases outside the gene matches: 3. CDR1 and CDR2 (germline): MRHNA, SNTAGT.

The chain recombines TRBV5-1 with TRBJ2-1, with 8 bases aligning to TRBD2. V gave up 4 bases and J gave up 6 bases; unmatched junction bases: 9. The CDR3 loop spans 15 amino acids. Germline V CDR1 and CDR2: SGHRS, YFSETQ. The CDR3 bases are TGCGCCAGCAGCCCCTCCGGGACTAGTTCCAATGAGCAGTTCTTC. Its translation: CASSPSGTSSNEQFF.

This clonotype was observed a few times. V and J are TRBV29-1 and TRBJ1-4; possible D gene TRBD1, 6 bases. V lost 3 bases, J lost 5 bases, and 10 bases lay in between. Germline V lookup: CDR1 SQVTM, CDR2 ANQGSEA. This CDR3 region has 13 residues. The CDR3 nucleotides are TGCAGCGTTGAGGGGGACAAAAATGAAAAACTGTTTTTT. Amino acids: CSVEGDKNEKLFF.

V usage is TRBV2 and J usage is TRBJ1-5; unclear D gene. This CDR3 spans 14 amino acids. Germline CDR1 is SNHLY and CDR2 is FYNNEI. Trimming took off 7 bases at V and 5 bases at J, with 15 bases between the two ends. The CDR3 sequence: CASNLDTTYQPQHF. Here the CDR3 DNA reads TGTGCCAGCAACCTTGACACCACCTATCAGCCCCAGCATTTT. Filled out from reference TRBV2 and TRBJ1-5, the complete variable domain reads EPEVTQTPSHQVTQMGQEVILRCVPISNHLYFYWYRQILGQKVEFLVSFYNNEISEKSEIFDDQFSVERPDGSNFTLKIRSTKLEDSAMYFCASNLDTTYQPQHFGDGTRLSIL.

This clonotype was seen repeatedly, ten times or more. V is TRBV27 and J is TRBJ2-7; D is possibly TRBD1 or TRBD2 (5 bases each). V lost 4 bases and J 3 bases, leaving 16 bases between the germline ends. Germline V lookup: CDR1 MNHEY, CDR2 SMNVEV (reference sequence). The CDR3 runs 15 residues. CDR3 sequence reads: CASSSSGTLCYEQYV. The CDR3 DNA follows: TGTGCCAGCAGTTCCTCCGGGACCCTCTGCTACGAGCAGTACGTC.

This clonotype has a handful of counts. The chain joins TRBV5-1 to TRBJ2-5, with 9 bases matching TRBD1. The junction had 6 bases not matched to a gene; V was cut back by 3 bases and J by 3 bases. The CDR3 contains 15 residues. Germline V gene data show CDR1 as SGHRS and CDR2 as YFSETQ. This CDR3 reads CASSSPGTGKETQYF. The CDR3 DNA reads TGCGCCAGCAGCTCCCCCGGGACAGGGAAAGAGACCCAGTACTTC.

This clonotype has only a few counts. The chain combines TRBV6-5 with TRBJ1-2; perhaps TRBD1 as D (6 bases). Germline V gene sequence: CDR1 MNHEY, CDR2 SVGAGI. V was shortened by 2 bases and J by 6 bases, with 13 bases between the two germline ends. This CDR3 spans 14 amino acids. In nucleotides, the CDR3 is TGTGCCAGCAGTTACACAGACAGGTTTAATGGCTACACCTTC. This gives the protein CASSYTDRFNGYTF.